This T cell receptor (beta chain) is from a study of T-cell reconstitution after alpha-beta-depleted transplantation in children. J was trimmed by 8 bases and V by 5 bases; bases with no gene match: 9. The CDR3 extends over 15 amino acids. Germline V gene lookup returns CDR1 KGHSY and CDR2 FQNENV. This clonotype was seen only a few times. Unique molecular identifiers featured in how the TCRbeta library was prepared. TCRdb ran MiXCR on the PCR reads and lists one entry per CDR3 protein. The sample shows some 300,000 distinct CDR3 sequences, about a tenth of them seen only once. The chain uses TRBV16 and TRBJ1-4; 9 bases fit TRBD1. The sample consisted of PBMCs, taken before TCRalphabeta/CD19-depleted stem cell transplant. This clonotype was obtained from a boy younger than two with acute myeloid leukemia, due to receive a stem cell transplant. CDR3: CASSKIQGADEKLFF. DNA for the CDR3: TGTGCCAGCAGCAAAATACAGGGGGCGGACGAAAAACTGTTTTTT.